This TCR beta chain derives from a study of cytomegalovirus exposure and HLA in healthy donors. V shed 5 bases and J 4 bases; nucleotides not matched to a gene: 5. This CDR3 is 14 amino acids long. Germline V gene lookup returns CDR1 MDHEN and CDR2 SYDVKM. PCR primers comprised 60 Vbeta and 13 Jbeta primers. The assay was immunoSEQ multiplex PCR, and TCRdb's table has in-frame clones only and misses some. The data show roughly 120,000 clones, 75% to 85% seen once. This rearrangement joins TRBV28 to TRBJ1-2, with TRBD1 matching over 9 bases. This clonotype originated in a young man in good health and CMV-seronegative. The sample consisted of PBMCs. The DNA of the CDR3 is TGTGCCAGCAGTACAGGGGGCGTTTTCTATGGCTACACCTTC. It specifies CASSTGGVFYGYTF.